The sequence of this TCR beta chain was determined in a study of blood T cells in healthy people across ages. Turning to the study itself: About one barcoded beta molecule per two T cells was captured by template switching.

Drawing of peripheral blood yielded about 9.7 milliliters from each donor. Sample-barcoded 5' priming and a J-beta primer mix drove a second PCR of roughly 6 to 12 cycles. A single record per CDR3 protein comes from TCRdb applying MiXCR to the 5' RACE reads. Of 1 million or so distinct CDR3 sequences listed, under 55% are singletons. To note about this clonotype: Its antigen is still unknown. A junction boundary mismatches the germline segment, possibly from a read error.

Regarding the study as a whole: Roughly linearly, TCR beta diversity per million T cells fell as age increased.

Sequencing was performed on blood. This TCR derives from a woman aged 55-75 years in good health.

The CDR3, as DNA: TGTACCAGCAAAAGAGGAGAGACCCAGTACTTC. Encoded protein: CTSKRGETQYF. The chain links TRBV6-5 to TRBJ2-5; D not certain. CDR3 length: 11 amino acids. Looked up from germline, CDR1 is MNHEY and CDR2 is SVGAGI.